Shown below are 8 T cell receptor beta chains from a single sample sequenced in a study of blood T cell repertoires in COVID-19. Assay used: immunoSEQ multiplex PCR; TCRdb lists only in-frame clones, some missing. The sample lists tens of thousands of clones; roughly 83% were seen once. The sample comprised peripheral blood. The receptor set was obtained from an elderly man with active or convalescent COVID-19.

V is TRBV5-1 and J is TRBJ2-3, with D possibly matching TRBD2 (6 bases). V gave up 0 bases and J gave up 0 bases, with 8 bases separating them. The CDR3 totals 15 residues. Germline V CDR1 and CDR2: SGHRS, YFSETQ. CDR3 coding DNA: TGCGCCAGCAGCTTGGATAGCGGAAGCACAGATACGCAGTATTTT. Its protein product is CASSLDSGSTDTQYF.

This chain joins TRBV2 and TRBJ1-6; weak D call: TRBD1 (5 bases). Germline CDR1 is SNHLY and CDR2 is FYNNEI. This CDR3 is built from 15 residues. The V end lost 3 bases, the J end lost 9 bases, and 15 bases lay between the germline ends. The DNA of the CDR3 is TGTGCCAGCAGTGAGGAGGGGAGGAAAGGTTCACCCCTCCACTTT. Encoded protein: CASSEEGRKGSPLHF.

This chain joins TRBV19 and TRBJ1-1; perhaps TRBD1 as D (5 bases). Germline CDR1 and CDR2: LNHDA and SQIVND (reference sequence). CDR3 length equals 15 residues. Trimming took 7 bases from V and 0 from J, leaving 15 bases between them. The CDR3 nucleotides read TGTGCCAGTAACCAACCGGGACTGCTGAACACTGAAGCTTTCTTT. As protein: CASNQPGLLNTEAFF.

For the CDR3, the DNA is TGTGCCAGCAGTAGTAGCGGGGTGACCGGGGAGCTGTTTTTT. Its translation is CASSSSGVTGELFF. The chain is built from TRBV6-2 or TRBV6-3 and TRBJ2-2; TRBD2 matches at 8 bases. V lost 5 bases and J lost 5; bases outside the gene matches: 4. This CDR3 is built from 14 residues. In germline, CDR1 is MNHEY, CDR2 SVGEGT.

The chain's CDR3 is CASSLGTIRETQYF. CDR3 bases: TGCGCCAGCAGCTTGGGGACTATCCGGGAGACCCAGTACTTC. This chain joins TRBV5-1 and TRBJ2-5; a possible D gene is TRBD2 (6 bases). The CDR3 runs to 14 residues. The V end lost 0 bases, the J end lost 5 bases, and 11 bases lay between the germline ends. CDR1 SGHRS and CDR2 YFSETQ come from the germline V gene.

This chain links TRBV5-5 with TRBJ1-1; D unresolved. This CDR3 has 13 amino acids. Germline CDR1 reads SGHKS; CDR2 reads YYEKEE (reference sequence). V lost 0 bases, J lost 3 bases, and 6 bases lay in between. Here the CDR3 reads CASSLGQDTEAFF. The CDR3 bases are TGTGCCAGCAGCTTGGGGCAAGACACTGAAGCTTTCTTT.

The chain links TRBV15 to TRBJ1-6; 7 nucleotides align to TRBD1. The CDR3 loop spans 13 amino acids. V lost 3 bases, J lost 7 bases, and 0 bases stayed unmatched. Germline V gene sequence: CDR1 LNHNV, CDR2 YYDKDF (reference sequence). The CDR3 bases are TGTGCCACCAGCAGGGGACAGAATTCACCCCTCCACTTT. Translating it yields CATSRGQNSPLHF.

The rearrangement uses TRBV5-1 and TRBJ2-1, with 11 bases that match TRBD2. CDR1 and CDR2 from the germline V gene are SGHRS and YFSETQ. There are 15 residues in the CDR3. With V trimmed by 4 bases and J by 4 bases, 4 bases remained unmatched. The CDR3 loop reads CASSRTSGLYNEQFF. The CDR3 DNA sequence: TGCGCCAGCAGCAGGACTAGCGGGCTGTACAATGAGCAGTTCTTC.